The subject of this entry is one T cell receptor (beta chain). Its antigen is not known. This record comes from a study of cytomegalovirus exposure and HLA in healthy donors. For the study at large: Unique TCRs numbering around 85 million, obtained from HLA-typed donors, made up an early data release.

Regarding the study as a whole: It was reported in a later analysis that an Asian-associated ancestry cluster showed fewer N-insertions than the approximately 670-donor mean. V- and J-gene trimming in TCR beta was tied to a missense DCLRE1C variant by an analysis performed later. On later analysis, the bulk of CMV-associated TCR beta chains appeared to be HLA-restricted.

13 Jbeta primers and 60 Vbeta primers were used for the PCR. Profiling relied on immunoSEQ multiplex PCR, and the TCRdb table lists in-frame clones only, not all of them. The sample has approximately 180,000 clones; more than 65% are singletons. This CDR3 has 14 residues. Losses at the gene ends were 3 bases for V and 6 bases for J; bases not matched to a gene: 5. Germline V lookup: CDR1 SGHAT, CDR2 FQNNGV. Sequencing input: PBMCs. The source of this sequence is a woman aged 30 to 39 in good health and CMV-seronegative. This chain joins TRBV11-2 and TRBJ2-1; 7 bases line up with TRBD2. CDR3: CASSLGGLGNEQFF. The CDR3 DNA reads TGTGCCAGCAGCTTGGGAGGGTTGGGCAATGAGCAGTTCTTC.